This T cell receptor (beta chain) appears in the sequencing data of a study of blood T cell repertoires in COVID-19. Across the whole study: Acute and convalescent COVID-19 samples came from the United States, Italy and Spain. The cDNA or gDNA used as material had been derived from T cells, B-cell-depleted T cells, or PBMCs.

In the authors' methods: Counts of nucleated cells, estimated from reference gene primer amplification, were obtained. This table comes from immunoSEQ multiplex PCR, and its TCRdb copy is limited to in-frame clones, with some not included. V, J and clone size were drawn from that table, and D and trimming were deduced from the DNA. The sample has about 140,000 clones; about 86% are singletons. Deletions cut 4 bases from V and 2 bases from J, with 12 bases between. The CDR3 consists of 14 residues. From germline, CDR1 is SGHTA and CDR2 FQGNSA. This receptor was identified in a woman aged 55-70 years with acute or convalescent COVID-19. Sequenced material: peripheral blood. The rearrangement uses TRBV7-2 and TRBJ2-7; D unresolved. CDR3 sequence: CASSSLVVPYEQYF. The CDR3 DNA is TGTGCCAGCAGCTCCTTGGTAGTCCCCTACGAGCAGTACTTC.